The present T cell receptor (beta chain) was sequenced within a study of Graves' ophthalmopathy and Graves' hyperthyroidism listed by TCRdb under 2018. General notes on the study: A patient counted as having stable hyperthyroidism if there was no progression to ophthalmopathy within 18 months of follow-up. TCR beta repertoire signatures were used to distinguish Graves' ophthalmopathy from Graves' hyperthyroidism and to predict progression to ophthalmopathy. T-cell repertoires of thyroid tissue and blood were compared in six hyperthyroidism patients. To explore V-J signatures that distinguish ophthalmopathy from hyperthyroidism, a discovery set of under 110 patients was enrolled, made up of approximately 45 with ophthalmopathy and under 65 with stable hyperthyroidism. In total, 135 blood samples were TCR-sequenced: approximately 40 ophthalmopathy, under 80 hyperthyroidism and some 17 hyperthyroidism-to-ophthalmopathy patients. Following sampling, methimazole starting at 30 mg daily was administered to hyperthyroidism patients, and high-dose intravenous methylprednisolone was administered to ophthalmopathy patients. The independent validation cohort included under 20 hyperthyroidism patients plus 17 patients who later progressed from hyperthyroidism to ophthalmopathy.

Per the germline V gene, ENHRY is the CDR1 and SYGVKD is the CDR2. Compared with germline, V lacks 6 bases and J lacks 4 bases; bases without a gene match: 4. The CDR3 goes from the cysteine to the phenylalanine over 14 residues. Only CDR3 DNA remains: 42 bases, in frame from the first base. Patients with hyperthyroidism were aged 18 to 65 years, had been newly diagnosed, and had a disease duration of less than 2 months. Patients with other autoimmune diseases, uncontrolled infections, pregnancy or lactation were excluded. Clinical symptoms, serum thyroxine, TRAb, thyroid ultrasound and orbital computed tomography were used for diagnosis. Trizol reagent was used to extract the total RNA, and its quality was then checked on an Agilent 2100 Bioanalyzer. For repertoire sequencing, the TCR beta CDR3 regions were amplified from RNA transcripts. A first-round RT-PCR used HTBI primers with the Qiagen OneStep RT-PCR kit, followed by a second-round multiplex PCR, size selection and purification. Libraries were sequenced paired-end with 100 bp reads on an Illumina HiSeq2000. From the authors' description of their analysis: SOAPnuke was used to process the reads, throwing out any read that had adapters, had uncalled bases, had a mean Phred below 15, or lacked an exact constant-primer or identifier match. COPE v1.2.5 was used to merge the high-quality paired reads. Unique nucleotide sequences were defined as clonotypes and aligned to IMGT TRB V, D and J references using MiTCR v1.1. The analysis was limited to V-J combinations with a frequency above 0.0001, which together covered approximately 99% of repertoires. For each V-J combination, a TCR clonal expansion and chaos score was defined as the ratio of F50 clonal expansion to chaos observed in the TCRdist matrix. Features were reduced by Welch's t-statistics and random forest to more than 10 V-J combinations, which fed a naive Bayes classifier. Thyroid-blood repertoire similarity was quantified with the Morisita-Horn index. The public reads were run again by TCRdb, first through fastp at Q25 and then through MiXCR, and only productive beta chains were kept. Rows merge per CDR3 protein into single entries with the most common DNA and genes. The authors' filters were not applied to this entry. The sample table contains roughly 1.1 million distinct CDR3 sequences; only one count was recorded for 35% to 40% of them. 11% of the sample belongs to the ten largest clones.

Here is what the overall study found, with its caveats: Most expanded thyroid clonotypes with a frequency above 0.001 also appeared in blood, which suggests that blood repertoires may reflect the immune response in the thyroid. Ophthalmopathy was separated from stable hyperthyroidism by the 13-signature model with more than 85% sensitivity and approximately 84% specificity in cross-validation and with 80%/75% in the test set. In validation, the model predicted ophthalmopathy progression with about 70% sensitivity and 72.22% specificity; some 13 predicted patients were CT-confirmed with GO in a median of approximately 6.5 months. No statistical method was used to predetermine the sample size, and group allocation was not hidden from the investigators.

This clonotype appeared many times. Its specific antigen is unknown. Base quality data are lacking; no much larger clone is found one base away. Recombination joined TRBV10-3 with TRBJ1-5, with 9 bases matching TRBD1. Sequenced: peripheral blood or thyroid tissue (not recorded which). This TCR came from an adult man with Graves' hyperthyroidism. The nucleotide sequence reads as follows: TGTGCCATCAGGGGACAGGGCCAAAATCAGCCCCAGCATTTT. It translates to CAIRGQGQNQPQHF.